Given below is one T cell receptor (beta chain) in context. The sample comes from a study of blood T cell repertoires in COVID-19. Study-level background: Whether acute or convalescent, the COVID-19 samples came from the United States, Italy and Spain. Sources were T cells, B-cell-depleted T cells, or PBMCs; the material itself was cDNA or gDNA.

Original processing notes: Reference gene primers were amplified, and this amplification served to estimate nucleated cell counts. This table comes from immunoSEQ multiplex PCR, and its TCRdb copy is limited to in-frame clones, with some not included. Clonal size and the V and J genes are those of that table, whereas D and trimming came from the DNA. This table holds roughly 270,000 clones, around 90% found once. The CDR3 length is 16 residues. Germline assignment: CDR1 SGHRS and CDR2 YFSETQ. The V and J ends lost 1 base and 5 bases, in that order; junction bases with no gene match: 7. Sequenced input: peripheral blood. This sequence originates from a man aged 18 to 29 with active or convalescent COVID-19. The J gene is TRBJ2-7, the V gene TRBV5-1; 12 nucleotides agree with TRBD2. The CDR3 nucleotides are TGCGCCAGCAGCTTGCACGGGACTAGCGGGCGGGACGAGCAGTACTTC. Protein sequence: CASSLHGTSGRDEQYF.